The 10 T cell receptor beta chains presented below share a single source sample, sequenced in a study of cytomegalovirus exposure and HLA in healthy donors. Only in-frame clones appear in the TCRdb table, and some are missing; sequencing was by immunoSEQ multiplex PCR. The repertoire includes more than 95,000 clones, roughly 86% of them detected once, and nearly 5% sits in the top ten. Sequences were obtained from PBMCs. The receptors were sampled from a young man in good health and CMV-seronegative.

The V gene is TRBV7-9, the J gene TRBJ2-5; 7 bases agree with TRBD1. The CDR3 totals 16 residues. Germline V gives CDR1 SEHNR, CDR2 FQNEAQ (reference sequence). The V and J ends lost 5 bases and 8 bases, in that order; junction bases with no gene match: 17. The CDR3 nucleotides are TGTGCCAGCAGCCCCGAACAGGGGACCGATAGGGGTACCCAGTACTTC. Translating gives CASSPEQGTDRGTQYF.

In DNA, the CDR3 is TGTGCCAGCAGCGCACTGGACAGCAATAATTCACCCCTCCACTTT. It is translated as CASSALDSNNSPLHF. The chain has TRBV9 and TRBJ1-6; the D gene is possibly TRBD1 (6 bases). V gave up 3 bases and J gave up 5 bases, with 12 bases separating them. The CDR3 is 15 residues long. Germline CDR1 and CDR2: SGDLS and YYNGEE.

V and J are TRBV2 and TRBJ2-5; 10 bases align to TRBD2. Germline V CDR1 and CDR2: SNHLY, FYNNEI. V shed 6 bases, J shed 7 bases, and the junction held 14 bases outside the gene matches. The CDR3 loop spans 16 amino acids. Written as DNA, the CDR3 is TGTGCCAGCAGGGAGTTAGCGGGGGGTCTCATGTGGACCCAGTACTTC. As protein: CASRELAGGLMWTQYF.

The chain carries TRBV6-1 and TRBJ2-7; 9 bases match TRBD1. The length of the CDR3 is 17 residues. Per germline, CDR1 MNHNS and CDR2 SASEGT. Trimming took 4 bases from V and 1 from J; bases not matched to a gene: 11. The CDR3 is CASSGRDRDRASYEQYF. In DNA form, the CDR3 reads TGTGCCAGCAGTGGCAGAGACCGGGACAGGGCGTCCTACGAGCAGTACTTC.

In DNA form, the CDR3 reads TGTGCCAGCAGTACGCTACAGGGGTCCTATGGCTACACCTTC. The encoded protein is CASSTLQGSYGYTF. This chain uses TRBV2 with TRBJ1-2; 7 bases agree with TRBD1. V lost 5 bases to trimming and J lost 4 bases; unmatched junction nucleotides: 7. The CDR3 is 14 residues long. Germline CDR1 and CDR2: SNHLY and FYNNEI.

The chain recombines TRBV18 with TRBJ2-5; D may be TRBD1 (7 bases). V was trimmed by 4 bases and J by 1 base, leaving 13 bases between them. CDR3 size: 15 residues. Germline lookup yields CDR1 KGHSH and CDR2 LQKENI. Here the CDR3 reads CASSLQGRGQETQYF. The CDR3 bases are TGTGCCAGCTCACTACAGGGGCGGGGCCAAGAGACCCAGTACTTC.

Here the CDR3 DNA reads TGTGCCTGGAGTAAGCGTAGTCGAGGCACTGAAGCTTTCTTT. Translating it yields CAWSKRSRGTEAFF. The chain is built from TRBV30 and TRBJ1-1; no firm D call. The V gene's germline CDR1 is GTSNPN and CDR2 SVGIG (reference sequence). With 2 bases removed from V and 4 bases from J, the gap between germline ends came to 14 bases. The CDR3 totals 14 residues.

V usage is TRBV20-1 and J usage is TRBJ1-1; D is uncertain. V was clipped by 6 bases and J by 6 bases, with 11 bases between them. CDR3 size: 11 residues. Germline V gives CDR1 DFQATT, CDR2 SNEGSKA (reference sequence). The CDR3 DNA reads as TGCAGTGCCCTTGACACGCCTGAAGCTTTCTTT. Encoded protein: CSALDTPEAFF.

This clone was picked up many times. J is TRBJ2-3 and V is TRBV19; D ambiguous. From germline, CDR1 is LNHDA and CDR2 SQIVND (reference sequence). V was shortened by 3 bases and J by 0 bases, with 10 bases between the two germline ends. This CDR3 region has 15 residues. The CDR3 DNA reads TGTGCCAGTAGTATGAACTCCGCTAGCACAGATACGCAGTATTTT. It is translated as CASSMNSASTDTQYF.

This clone was counted between two and nine times. The J gene is TRBJ1-1, the V gene TRBV4-2; the D is unclear. CDR3 length: 13 residues. In germline, CDR1 is LGHNA, CDR2 YNFKEQ. V was cut by 1 base and J by 2 bases, with 5 bases left in between. The CDR3 spells CASSQAFNTEAFF. The CDR3, as DNA: TGTGCCAGCAGCCAAGCTTTCAACACTGAAGCTTTCTTT.